Listed below are T cell receptor beta chains from one sample, sequenced in a study of blood T cell repertoires in COVID-19. TCRdb keeps only in-frame clones here, not all; method: immunoSEQ multiplex PCR. Of about 46,000 clones in the sample, more than 85% were seen once. Sample: PBMCs or T cells enriched from blood (not recorded which). These receptors all come from a woman in her 50s who had recovered from COVID-19. Each CDR3 is given with its conserved first and last residue. The order of the fields is CDR3 DNA, CDR3 protein, D gene, clone size, J gene, V gene. D genes are given only for firm matches. Where a row states a size, it is once, few, many or the class of an expanded clone; other rows omit it.

TGTGCCAGCAGCTCGAGGTCGTACAACACCATATATTTT	CASSSRSYNTIYF	NA	few	TRBJ1-3	TRBV7-2
TGTGCCAGCAGGCCTACAGGGGGCTCGCAGTATTTT	CASRPTGGSQYF	TRBD1	NA	TRBJ2-3	TRBV7-9
TGTGCCAGCAGCCGCGACAGGTCGAACACCGGGGAGCTGTTTTTT	CASSRDRSNTGELFF	NA	NA	TRBJ2-2	TRBV7-2
TGTGCCACCAGAACTTCCGGACTAGCCGCAGATACGCAGTATTTT	CATRTSGLAADTQYF	TRBD2	NA	TRBJ2-3	TRBV10-3
TGTGCCAGCTCACCACCGGCAGGCCGAAACACTGAAGCTTTCTTT	CASSPPAGRNTEAFF	NA	few	TRBJ1-1	TRBV18
TGTGCCAGCAGCCAACTAGCGGGACAGAGGCTGGATACGCAGTATTTT	CASSQLAGQRLDTQYF	TRBD2	NA	TRBJ2-3	TRBV14
TGTGCCAGCAGTTTATTCTCCAGCGGGGACTACACAGATACGCAGTATTTT	CASSLFSSGDYTDTQYF	TRBD2	NA	TRBJ2-3	TRBV27
TGTGCCAGCAGCCGGGACACCTACTCCTACGAGCAGTACTTC	CASSRDTYSYEQYF	NA	NA	TRBJ2-7	TRBV7-9
TGTGCCAGCAGTTACACGGCCTGGGGAGGGGATGGCTACACCTTC	CASSYTAWGGDGYTF	NA	few	TRBJ1-2	TRBV6-5
TGTGCCAGTAGTGACACACGGGGGAGAACTAATGAAAAACTGTTTTTT	CASSDTRGRTNEKLFF	NA	NA	TRBJ1-4	TRBV19
TGTGCCAGCAGCCCAAACAGGGATCTGAGCCGGGCCAACGTCCTGACTTTC	CASSPNRDLSRANVLTF	NA	NA	TRBJ2-6	TRBV6-2/TRBV6-3
TGTGCCAGCAGTTTTCACCAGGTCGCTAATGAAAAACTGTTTTTT	CASSFHQVANEKLFF	NA	NA	TRBJ1-4	TRBV28
TGTGCCAGCAGCTTAGAAATGGCTGAGCAGTACTTC	CASSLEMAEQYF	NA	NA	TRBJ2-7	TRBV11-2
TGTGCCAGCAGCGCCGACATGAATCAGCCCCAGCATTTT	CASSADMNQPQHF	NA	NA	TRBJ1-5	TRBV6-5
TGTGCCAGCAGCCCAGGGGGCGCGGGCTACAATGAGCAGTTCTTC	CASSPGGAGYNEQFF	TRBD1	NA	TRBJ2-1	TRBV7-9
TGTGCCAGCAGCTGGACAGGGCTTTCCTACGAGCAGTACTTC	CASSWTGLSYEQYF	TRBD1	once	TRBJ2-7	TRBV28
TGTGCCATCACCGACAGGGTACAGGGCGGGGAGCTGTTTTTT	CAITDRVQGGELFF	TRBD1	NA	TRBJ2-2	TRBV10-3
TGTGCCAGCAGCTTGGGGGGAGGGCACACTGAAGCTTTCTTT	CASSLGGGHTEAFF	NA	NA	TRBJ1-1	TRBV5-6
TGTGCCAGCTCACCACCAACAGGGATTGGAAACACCATATATTTT	CASSPPTGIGNTIYF	NA	NA	TRBJ1-3	TRBV18
TGTGCCAGCAGTTTTTCCGGACAGGGGGCCGGGGTATTT	CASSFSGQGAGVF	TRBD1	NA	TRBJ1-6	TRBV7-9
TGTGCCAGCTCACCGGCCTCCACTAACTATGGCTACACCTTC	CASSPASTNYGYTF	NA	NA	TRBJ1-2	TRBV18
TGTGCCAGCAGCTTAGGGGTACAGGTCAAGGGAGAGCAGTTCTTC	CASSLGVQVKGEQFF	NA	NA	TRBJ2-1	TRBV11-3
TGCGCCAGCAGCTTGGCGGGGGACACTGAAGCTTTCTTT	CASSLAGDTEAFF	NA	NA	TRBJ1-1	TRBV5-1
TGTGCCAGCAGTAGGACTTATTACAATGAGCAGTTCTTC	CASSRTYYNEQFF	NA	once	TRBJ2-1	TRBV6-5
TGTGCCAGCAGCCCATCTCGGGTAGCGGAGACCCAGTACTTC	CASSPSRVAETQYF	NA	NA	TRBJ2-5	TRBV13
TGTGCCAGCAGCTTATCCCAGGGGACGAATGAAAAACTGTTTTTT	CASSLSQGTNEKLFF	NA	NA	TRBJ1-4	TRBV7-6
TGTGCCAGCAGCTTAGGCGACAGGGGAGGGTACACCGGGGAGCTGTTTTTT	CASSLGDRGGYTGELFF	NA	few	TRBJ2-2	TRBV7-8
TGTGCCAGTACCACCCCTCTTGCGACAGGGAAGTATAGCTACACCTTC	CASTTPLATGKYSYTF	TRBD1	NA	TRBJ1-2	TRBV19
TGTGCCAGCGGGACTAGCGGATACAATGAGCAGTTCTTC	CASGTSGYNEQFF	TRBD2	NA	TRBJ2-1	TRBV3-1/TRBV3-2
TGTGCCAGCAGCTGGACAAGAAATAATTCACCCCTCCACTTT	CASSWTRNNSPLHF	NA	NA	TRBJ1-6	TRBV5-6
TGTGCCAGCAGTGAAATCGGCAGGGGAAGGACTTTCTTT	CASSEIGRGRTFF	NA	NA	TRBJ1-1	TRBV6-1
TGTGCCAGCAGCTTAAGGGGGGGTACGGCCAATGAGCAGTTCTTC	CASSLRGGTANEQFF	NA	NA	TRBJ2-1	TRBV7-2
TGTGCCTGGAGTGTTGGAGGGGGCGCCTTCGATGAGCAGTTCTTC	CAWSVGGGAFDEQFF	NA	NA	TRBJ2-1	TRBV30
TGTGCCAGCAGTAGAACCCACAGGGTTGACGCAGATACGCAGTATTTT	CASSRTHRVDADTQYF	NA	NA	TRBJ2-3	TRBV28
TGTGCCAGTAGTATCAAACGGGACAGGGCTAATGAAAAACTGTTTTTT	CASSIKRDRANEKLFF	TRBD1	NA	TRBJ1-4	TRBV19
TGTGCCAGCTCACCAGGGCCTCCCTACGAGCAGTACTTC	CASSPGPPYEQYF	NA	NA	TRBJ2-7	TRBV18
TGTGCCAGCAGCTCACCGACGCAGGGGGACACTGAAGCTTTCTTT	CASSSPTQGDTEAFF	TRBD1	NA	TRBJ1-1	TRBV5-4
TGCGCCAGCAGGGTGGATGCGGGAACTATTGAGCAGTTCTTC	CASRVDAGTIEQFF	NA	NA	TRBJ2-1	TRBV5-1
TGCAGCCCTTGGCTCGGGAGGGCATCCTACGAGCAGTACTTC	CSPWLGRASYEQYF	TRBD2	NA	TRBJ2-7	TRBV29-1
TGTGCCAGCAGCCAAGTTTCAGGTCCCTACGAGCAGTACTTC	CASSQVSGPYEQYF	NA	few	TRBJ2-7	TRBV3-1/TRBV3-2
TGTGCCAGCAGGAGGACACCCAACACTGAAGCTTTCTTT	CASRRTPNTEAFF	NA	NA	TRBJ1-1	TRBV12-3/TRBV12-4